This TCR beta chain was documented in a study of cytomegalovirus exposure and HLA in healthy donors. Study context: As released early, the data held 85 million to 95 million unique TCRs from HLA-typed donors.

For this clone: What it binds is not known.

CDR3 length: 15 amino acids. Germline values: CDR1 SGHTA, CDR2 FQGNSA. The ends lost 6 bases at V and 8 bases at J; junction bases unmatched: 10. The PCR ran on 60 Vbeta and 13 Jbeta primers. Source study methods: Counted up in a later analysis, unique TCR beta chains came to 65 million to 80 million, with around 10 million shared. TCRdb's copy holds only in-frame clones and misses some; the assay was immunoSEQ multiplex PCR. For V, J and clone size, that table is used; D and trimming come from the DNA. The sample has 250,000 to 350,000 clones; roughly 85% are singletons. Healthy bone marrow donors supplied every sample. The study, taken as a whole, reports: The study flagged some 170 TCR beta chains as cytomegalovirus-associated.

The sequence was obtained from a man aged 40-50 years in good health and CMV-seropositive. Sequencing was carried out using PBMCs. The V and J genes are TRBV7-2 and TRBJ2-1, with 10 positions matching TRBD2. This CDR3 is CASREAGGPQDEQFF. The CDR3 DNA reads as TGTGCCAGCAGAGAAGCGGGAGGGCCCCAGGATGAGCAGTTCTTC.